The 18 T cell receptor beta chains given below trace back to one sample, sequenced in a study of regulatory T cells in long-lasting Graves disease. Sample time point: newly diagnosed GD, antithyroid drugs for less than 3 months. RNA isolated from PBMCs was used to make the TCR library. Sequencing libraries for TCR beta were prepared with iRepertoire HTBI primers and Arm-PCR of CDR3 regions. TCRdb redid the calling of the multiplex PCR reads with MiXCR, one entry per CDR3 protein. The sample yields about 440,000 distinct CDR3 sequences, about 17% seen once. These data were likewise used in another study, on T cells in Graves' hyperthyroidism and ophthalmopathy.

Source: peripheral blood mononuclear cells (PBMCs), taken at new diagnosis, from a patient treated with antithyroid drugs. The receptors come from a young woman with Graves disease.

The table lists this clonotype with many counts. The chain joins TRBV7-2 to TRBJ2-7; 7 positions agree with TRBD1. J lost 5 bases, V lost 0 bases, and 4 bases had no gene match. In germline, CDR1 is SGHTA, CDR2 FQGNSA. The CDR3 is 14 residues long. In DNA, the CDR3 is TGTGCCAGCAGCTTAGCAGGGGGCAACGACGAGCAGTACTTC. This encodes CASSLAGGNDEQYF.

About this clonotype itself: The likely explanation is a read error, given a far larger clone one base away. The rearrangement uses TRBV28 and TRBJ2-1; 12 nucleotides match TRBD2. CDR1 and CDR2 from the germline V gene are MDHEN and SYDVKM. J was trimmed by 13 bases and V by 6 bases; bases with no gene match: 16. The CDR3 runs to 16 residues. CDR3 protein: CASSGAGLAGQETQFF. As DNA, the CDR3 is TGTGCCAGCAGCGGGGCCGGACTAGCGGGGCAAGAGACCCAGTTCTTC.

This chain links TRBV6-1 with TRBJ2-1; no clear D. Trimming took 7 bases from V and 5 from J, leaving 12 bases between them. Germline loops: CDR1 MNHNS, CDR2 SASEGT. The CDR3 extends over 13 amino acids. The CDR3 here is CASNVQRNNEQFF. CDR3 bases: TGTGCCAGCAATGTTCAACGGAACAATGAGCAGTTCTTC.

The chain carries TRBV20-1 and TRBJ2-5; a possible D gene is TRBD2 (6 bases). This CDR3 is 15 amino acids long. V was cut by 3 bases and J by 3 bases, with 17 bases left in between. Germline V gene sequence: CDR1 DFQATT, CDR2 SNEGSKA (reference sequence). CDR3 DNA: TGCAGTGCTAGGCTCAGCGGGTCGGGGAAAGAGACCCAGTACTTC. Its translation is CSARLSGSGKETQYF.

This chain connects TRBV29-1 to TRBJ1-2; 7 positions agree with TRBD1. V trimming: 6 bases; J trimming: 6 bases; junction bases outside the gene matches: 7. This CDR3 has 12 residues. CDR1 is SQVTM and CDR2 is ANQGSEA in the germline V gene. DNA of the CDR3: TGCAGCGTCGACGGACAGGTCCATGGCTACACCTTC. It codes for CSVDGQVHGYTF.

This clonotype has only a few counts. This CDR3 is CASSGRQGHNEQFF. The CDR3 DNA is TGCGCCAGCAGCGGGAGACAGGGACACAATGAGCAGTTCTTC. The rearrangement joins TRBV5-1 to TRBJ2-1; 7 bases match TRBD1. The V and J ends lost 4 bases and 5 bases, in that order; junction bases with no gene match: 6. CDR1 is SGHRS, CDR2 YFSETQ, per germline. This CDR3 comprises 14 residues.

The rearrangement uses TRBV5-1 and TRBJ2-5, with D unresolved. V lost 0 bases, J lost 2 bases, and 11 bases lay in between. There are 15 residues in the CDR3. From germline, CDR1 is SGHRS and CDR2 YFSETQ. CDR3: CASSLAGQVQETQYF. Written as DNA, the CDR3 is TGCGCCAGCAGCTTGGCCGGGCAGGTACAAGAGACCCAGTACTTC. Together with reference TRBV5-1 and TRBJ2-5, the CDR3 gives the full variable domain: KAGVTQTPRYLIKTRGQQVTLSCSPISGHRSVSWYQQTPGQGLQFLFEYFSETQRNKGNFPGRFSGRQFSNSRSEMNVSTLELGDSALYLCASSLAGQVQETQYFGPGTRLLVL.

There are many counts of this clonotype. The gene calls are TRBV11-3 and TRBJ1-1; possibly TRBD1 for D (6 bases). The V gene lost 1 base and the J gene lost 1 base, with 7 bases spanning the gap. CDR3 length equals 14 residues. Germline V lookup: CDR1 SGHNT, CDR2 YENEEA. In nucleotides, the CDR3 is TGTGCCAGCAGCTTAGGCAGGGGGAACACTGAAGCTTTCTTT. Amino acid sequence: CASSLGRGNTEAFF.

The J gene is TRBJ2-7, the V gene TRBV6-2 or TRBV6-3; D uncertain. Trimming pared 5 bases from V and 7 bases from J, leaving 12 bases between. The CDR3 is made up of 12 amino acids. From germline, CDR1 is MNHEY and CDR2 SVGEGT. This CDR3 reads CASSQSRREQYF. DNA of the CDR3: TGTGCCAGCAGTCAGTCGAGGAGAGAGCAGTACTTC.

This clonotype occurred a few times. The gene calls are TRBV18 and TRBJ2-5; D remains unclear. Germline assignment: CDR1 KGHSH and CDR2 LQKENI. V shed 0 bases and J shed 5 bases, with 4 bases lying between them. The CDR3 consists of 12 residues. DNA of the CDR3: TGTGCCAGCTCACCACCGTGGGAGACCCAGTACTTC. Protein sequence: CASSPPWETQYF.

This clonotype was seen a handful of times. The V call is TRBV2, the J call TRBJ1-5; D is unclear. Germline V CDR1 and CDR2: SNHLY, FYNNEI. V lost 2 bases to trimming and J lost 3 bases, with 17 bases between them. This CDR3 region has 17 residues. The CDR3 protein is CASSERERGITNQPQHF. The CDR3 DNA reads as TGTGCCAGCAGTGAAAGAGAAAGAGGGATTACCAATCAGCCCCAGCATTTT.

The chain carries TRBV10-3 and TRBJ2-2, with 13 positions matching TRBD2. This CDR3 is 19 amino acids long. Germline CDR1 is ENHRY and CDR2 is SYGVKD. J lost 2 bases, V lost 7 bases, and 13 bases had no gene match. CDR3 protein: CAINDRSGLAGPNTGELFF. DNA of the CDR3: TGTGCCATCAATGACCGTTCGGGACTAGCGGGACCCAACACCGGGGAGCTGTTTTTT.

This clonotype came up many times. This chain joins TRBV2 and TRBJ2-7; 10 positions match TRBD2. Germline CDR1 is SNHLY and CDR2 is FYNNEI. Trimming took 7 bases from V and 4 from J; bases not matched to a gene: 4. The CDR3 runs 13 residues. CDR3 DNA sequence: TGTGCCAGCACTGGACTAGCGGAGTACGAGCAGTACTTC. Amino acid sequence: CASTGLAEYEQYF.

This clonotype has at least ten counts. The V call is TRBV4-1, the J call TRBJ1-1; D is unresolved. This CDR3 is 12 amino acids long. V shed 0 bases and J shed 7 bases, with 6 bases lying between them. Germline assignment: CDR1 MGHRA and CDR2 YSYEKL. CDR3 residues: CASSQDGVEAFF. In nucleotides, the CDR3 is TGCGCCAGCAGCCAAGATGGAGTTGAAGCTTTCTTT.

This clonotype was found many times. The chain couples TRBV30 to TRBJ2-3; D gene unclear. This CDR3 is built from 14 residues. Trimming pared 2 bases from V and 0 bases from J, leaving 9 bases between. Germline V gene data show CDR1 as GTSNPN and CDR2 as SVGIG (reference sequence). This chain's CDR3 is CAWSWLTSTDTQYF. CDR3 coding DNA: TGTGCCTGGAGTTGGCTGACTAGCACAGATACGCAGTATTTT.

This clonotype was picked up many times. V gene TRBV11-2 combines with J gene TRBJ2-1; D unresolved. The CDR3 totals 12 residues. Germline-derived CDR1 and CDR2 are SGHAT and FQNNGV. Trimming left V 0 bases short and J 9 bases short, with 6 bases between. CDR3 nucleotides: TGTGCCAGCAGCTTAGAGCTTTCTGAGCAGTTCTTC. The encoded protein is CASSLELSEQFF.

This clonotype has ten or more counts. Germline and junction disagree at one end, which may indicate a read error. The chain recombines TRBV20-1 with TRBJ2-3; 11 bases align to TRBD2. CDR3 length equals 16 residues. The germline CDR1 and CDR2 sequences are DFQATT and SNEGSKA (reference sequence). DNA of the CDR3: TGCAGTGGACTAGCGGGACTTCTTAGAAGCACAGATACGCAGTGTTTT. It translates to CSGLAGLLRSTDTQCF.

V gene TRBV19 combines with J gene TRBJ1-5; 7 nucleotides align to TRBD1. Germline V gene lookup returns CDR1 LNHDA and CDR2 SQIVND (reference sequence). Losses at the gene ends were 5 bases for V and 0 bases for J; bases not matched to a gene: 10. This CDR3 contains 17 residues. The CDR3 here is CASSGGQSLNSNQPQHF. In DNA form, the CDR3 reads TGTGCCAGTAGTGGGGGACAGAGCCTGAATAGCAATCAGCCCCAGCATTTT.